A single sample gave rise to the 17 T cell receptor beta chains below, sequenced in a study of cytomegalovirus exposure and HLA in healthy donors. In the PCR, 60 Vbeta and 13 Jbeta primers were used. Some clones are missing from TCRdb's copy, which holds only in-frame ones; the method was immunoSEQ multiplex PCR. Altogether under 150,000 clones are present, around 82% being singletons, with the ten largest covering 6.2%. Sequenced sample: PBMCs. The receptors were sampled from a woman in her thirties or forties in good health and CMV-seropositive.

The chain is built from TRBV30 and TRBJ2-3, with TRBD2 matching 13 bases. This CDR3 comprises 19 residues. V shed 3 bases, J shed 0 bases, and the junction held 12 bases outside the gene matches. In germline, CDR1 is GTSNPN, CDR2 SVGIG (reference sequence). The DNA for the CDR3 is TGTGCCTGGAGGGGACTAGCGGGACACCCGTTTTCTAGCACAGATACGCAGTATTTT. Encoded protein: CAWRGLAGHPFSSTDTQYF.

This clone was detected once. V is TRBV28 and J is TRBJ2-2; 10 bases map to TRBD2. Germline V gene lookup returns CDR1 MDHEN and CDR2 SYDVKM. The CDR3 sequence is 16 residues long. V lost 6 bases to trimming and J lost 2 bases; unmatched junction nucleotides: 6. The CDR3: CASRPWTSGNTGELFF. The CDR3 nucleotides read TGTGCCAGCAGACCATGGACTAGCGGAAACACCGGGGAGCTGTTTTTT.

In this sample, this clone turned up once. The chain links TRBV11-3 to TRBJ2-1; 8 bases fit TRBD2. Germline-derived CDR1 and CDR2 are SGHNT and YENEEA. The CDR3 has 18 amino acids. V was pared by 1 base and J by 1 base, with 9 bases of the junction left unmatched. CDR3 nucleotide sequence: TGTGCCAGCAGCTTAGGAGGATCCAGCGGGAGTTCCTACAATGAGCAGTTCTTC. Translated: CASSLGGSSGSSYNEQFF.

The V and J genes are TRBV30 and TRBJ2-2; 8 nucleotides agree with TRBD1. The CDR3 runs 16 residues. CDR1 is GTSNPN and CDR2 is SVGIG in the germline V gene (reference sequence). V dropped 0 bases and J dropped 3; count of bases not matched to a gene: 6. In DNA, the CDR3 is TGTGCCTGGAGTGTAGGCAGGGGGCGAGACACCGGGGAGCTGTTTTTT. It translates to CAWSVGRGRDTGELFF.

The rearrangement links TRBV27 to TRBJ1-5, with 9 bases lining up with TRBD1. Unmatched junction bases numbered 3, after V lost 4 bases and J lost 5 bases. This CDR3 comprises 14 residues. Germline CDR1 and CDR2: MNHEY and SMNVEV (reference sequence). CDR3 sequence (DNA): TGTGCCAGCAGTTACAGGGGGCGGGATCAGCCCCAGCATTTT. Translating it yields CASSYRGRDQPQHF.

V and J are TRBV5-4 and TRBJ2-1; TRBD2 aligns across 7 bases. Germline CDR1 is SGHNT and CDR2 is YYREEE (reference sequence). The CDR3 sequence is 16 residues long. V shed 1 base and J 3 bases; nucleotides not matched to a gene: 7. The DNA for the CDR3 is TGTGCCAGCAGCTTGCTGAGCGGGAAGGACTACAATGAGCAGTTCTTC. Protein product: CASSLLSGKDYNEQFF.

The CDR3 nucleotides read TGTGCCAGTAGTATGGGATCCAGGACAGGGATTGGGTACGAGCAGTACTTC. Translation: CASSMGSRTGIGYEQYF. The V gene is TRBV19, the J gene TRBJ2-7, with 8 bases identical to TRBD1. The CDR3 extends over 17 amino acids. Germline CDR1 is LNHDA and CDR2 is SQIVND (reference sequence). With 3 bases clipped from V and 4 bases from J, the junction kept 14 bases outside the gene matches.

About this clone: The sample contains more than one DNA sequence encoding this CDR3. This chain links TRBV9 with TRBJ2-1; the D gene is possibly TRBD2 (5 bases). The CDR3 has 15 residues. V gave up 0 bases and J gave up 0 bases, with 7 bases separating them. The V gene's germline CDR1 is SGDLS and CDR2 YYNGEE. Written as DNA, the CDR3 is TGTGCCAGCAGCGTAGGAGGAGGCTCCTACAATGAGCAGTTCTTC. Translated, it gives CASSVGGGSYNEQFF.

As DNA, the CDR3 is TGCGCCAGCAGCCAAGTAGGAGGGGCGTACGAGCAGTACTTC. Its protein is CASSQVGGAYEQYF. V gene TRBV4-1 combines with J gene TRBJ2-7; a weak D match, TRBD2 (6 bases). Germline assignment: CDR1 MGHRA and CDR2 YSYEKL. This CDR3 has 14 residues. Trimming stripped 1 base from V and 4 bases from J, with 11 bases between.

In this sample, this clone turned up a few times. For the CDR3, the DNA is TGCGCCAGCAGCCATCCCACAGGGAGGAACACTGAAGCTTTCTTT. The encoded protein is CASSHPTGRNTEAFF. The chain has TRBV4-1 and TRBJ1-1, with D maybe TRBD1 (6 bases). CDR3 length equals 15 residues. Germline CDR1 reads MGHRA; CDR2 reads YSYEKL. V gave up 3 bases and J gave up 1 base, with 12 bases separating them.

This clone was seen more than once but under ten times. The chain links TRBV11-2 to TRBJ1-1, with 7 bases identical to TRBD1. This CDR3 has 14 residues. Germline V gene sequence: CDR1 SGHAT, CDR2 FQNNGV. V was pared by 0 bases and J by 10 bases, with 8 bases of the junction left unmatched. CDR3 nucleotide sequence: TGTGCCAGCAGCTTAGATCAAATCCCAGGGGGAGCTTTCTTT. Translating gives CASSLDQIPGGAFF.

This chain uses TRBV19 with TRBJ2-7; 7 bases fit TRBD1. This CDR3 region has 15 residues. With 6 bases clipped from V and 3 bases from J, the junction kept 11 bases outside the gene matches. CDR1 is LNHDA and CDR2 is SQIVND in the germline V gene (reference sequence). As DNA, the CDR3 is TGTGCCAGTAGGGACCTTAGGACAGGTGGCTACGAGCAGTACTTC. As protein: CASRDLRTGGYEQYF.

The chain couples TRBV5-4 to TRBJ1-1; D is unclear. Germline lookup yields CDR1 SGHNT and CDR2 YYREEE (reference sequence). The CDR3 runs 13 residues. V was shortened by 5 bases and J by 0 bases, with 8 bases between the two germline ends. The CDR3 loop is CASSYRVNTEAFF. The CDR3 DNA follows: TGTGCCAGCAGTTACCGGGTGAACACTGAAGCTTTCTTT.

Here the CDR3 DNA reads TGTGCCAGTAGTGCGGACAGGAGAAGCAATCAGCCCCAGCATTTT. This gives the protein CASSADRRSNQPQHF. The rearrangement links TRBV19 to TRBJ1-5; 7 bases are a match to TRBD1. This CDR3 region has 15 residues. V lost 5 bases, J lost 1 base, and 5 bases stayed unmatched. Germline V gene data show CDR1 as LNHDA and CDR2 as SQIVND (reference sequence).

The CDR3 loop reads CAWTDTGTLGGYTF. The CDR3 DNA sequence: TGTGCCTGGACCGATACAGGAACCCTCGGCGGCTACACCTTC. The V gene is TRBV30, the J gene TRBJ1-2, with D perhaps TRBD1 (5 bases). CDR1 GTSNPN and CDR2 SVGIG come from the germline V gene (reference sequence). Trimming cost V 4 bases and J 8 bases, with 20 bases left between them. This CDR3 contains 14 residues.

The genes are TRBV5-6 and TRBJ2-7, with TRBD1 identical over 8 bases. In germline, CDR1 is SGHDT, CDR2 YYEEEE. This CDR3 is built from 12 residues. In DNA form, the CDR3 reads TGTGTTTCCGGACAGGGAGGCTACGAGCAGTACTTC. This translates into CVSGQGGYEQYF.

The V call is TRBV27, the J call TRBJ2-5, with 7 bases matching TRBD2. The J call may be in error: the DNA end matches TRBJ2-7 better. The CDR3 contains 14 residues. The germline V gene has CDR1 MNHEY and CDR2 SMNVEV (reference sequence). The chain's CDR3 is CASSQAGNSYEQYF. CDR3 coding DNA: TGTGCCAGCAGTCAAGCGGGGAACTCCTACGAGCAGTACTTC.